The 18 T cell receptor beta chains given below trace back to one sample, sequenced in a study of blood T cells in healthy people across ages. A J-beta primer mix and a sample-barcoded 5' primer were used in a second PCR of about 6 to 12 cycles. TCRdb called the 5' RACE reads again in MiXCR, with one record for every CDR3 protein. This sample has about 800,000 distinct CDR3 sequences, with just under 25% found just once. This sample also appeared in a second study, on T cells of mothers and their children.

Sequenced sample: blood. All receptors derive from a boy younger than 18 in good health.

For the CDR3, the DNA is TGCGCCAGCAGCAGGGACAGGGGGTCGGCTGAAAAACTGTTTTTT. It yields the protein CASSRDRGSAEKLFF. The V gene is TRBV5-1, the J gene TRBJ1-4, with 11 bases aligning to TRBD1. The CDR3 loop spans 15 amino acids. CDR1 and CDR2 (germline): SGHRS, YFSETQ. V shed 4 bases and J 7 bases; nucleotides not matched to a gene: 6.

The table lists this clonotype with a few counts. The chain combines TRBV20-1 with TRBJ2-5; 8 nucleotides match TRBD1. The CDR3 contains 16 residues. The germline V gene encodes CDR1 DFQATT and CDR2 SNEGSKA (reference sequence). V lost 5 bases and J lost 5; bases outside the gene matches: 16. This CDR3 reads CSAPRWDRKKGETQYF. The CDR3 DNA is TGCAGTGCTCCGAGGTGGGACAGGAAAAAGGGGGAGACCCAGTACTTC.

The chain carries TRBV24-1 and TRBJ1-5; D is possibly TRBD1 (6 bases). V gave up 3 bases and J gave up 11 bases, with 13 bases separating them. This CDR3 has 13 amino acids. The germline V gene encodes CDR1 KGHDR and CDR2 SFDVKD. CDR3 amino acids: CATSDPSSGAQHF. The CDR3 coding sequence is TGTGCCACCAGTGATCCCTCATCAGGGGCCCAGCATTTT.

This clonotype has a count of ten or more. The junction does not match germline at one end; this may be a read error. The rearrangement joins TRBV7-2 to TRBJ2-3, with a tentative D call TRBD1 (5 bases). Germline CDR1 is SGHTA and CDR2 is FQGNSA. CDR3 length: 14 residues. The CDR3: CASSLGPGTDTQYF. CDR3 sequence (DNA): TGTGCCAGCAGTTTAGGCCCAGGGACAGATACGCAGTATTTT. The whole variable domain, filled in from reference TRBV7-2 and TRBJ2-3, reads GAGVSQSPSNKVTEKGKDVELRCDPISGHTALYWYRQSLGQGLEFLIYFQGNSAPDKSGLPSDRFSAERTGGSVSTLTIQRTQQEDSAVYLCASSLGPGTDTQYFGPGTRLTVL.

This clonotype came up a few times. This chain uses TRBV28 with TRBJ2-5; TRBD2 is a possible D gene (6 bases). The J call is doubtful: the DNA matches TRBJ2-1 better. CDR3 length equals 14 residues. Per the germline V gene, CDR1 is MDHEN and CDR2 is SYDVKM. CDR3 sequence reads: CASSTVSEEGEQFF. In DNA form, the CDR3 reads TGTGCCAGCAGTACTGTCAGCGAGGAGGGTGAGCAGTTCTTC.

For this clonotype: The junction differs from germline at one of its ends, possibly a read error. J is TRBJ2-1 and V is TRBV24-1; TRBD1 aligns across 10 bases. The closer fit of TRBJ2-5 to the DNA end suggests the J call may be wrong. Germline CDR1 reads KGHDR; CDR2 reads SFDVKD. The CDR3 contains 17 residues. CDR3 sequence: CASSDSEPGQGYETQYF. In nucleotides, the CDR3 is TGTGCCTCCAGTGATTCGGAACCGGGACAGGGGTACGAGACCCAGTACTTC.

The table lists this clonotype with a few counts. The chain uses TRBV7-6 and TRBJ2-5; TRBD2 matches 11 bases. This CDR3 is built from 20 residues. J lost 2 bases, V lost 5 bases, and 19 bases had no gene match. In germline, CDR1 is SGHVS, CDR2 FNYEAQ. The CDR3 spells CASSLPYGGSGGEGQETQYF. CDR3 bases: TGTGCCAGCAGCCTCCCTTATGGCGGTAGCGGGGGGGAGGGTCAAGAGACCCAGTACTTC.

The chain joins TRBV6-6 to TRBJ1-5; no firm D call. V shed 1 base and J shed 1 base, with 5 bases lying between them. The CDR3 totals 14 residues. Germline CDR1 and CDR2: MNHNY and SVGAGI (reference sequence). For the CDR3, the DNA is TGTGCCAGCAGTTACTACGACAGCAATCAGCCCCAGCATTTT. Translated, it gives CASSYYDSNQPQHF.

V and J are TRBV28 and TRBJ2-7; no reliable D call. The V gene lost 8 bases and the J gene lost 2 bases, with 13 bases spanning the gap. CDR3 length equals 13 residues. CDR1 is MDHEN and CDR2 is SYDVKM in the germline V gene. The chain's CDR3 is CASSVDLTYEQYF. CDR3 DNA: TGTGCCAGCTCAGTAGACCTAACCTACGAGCAGTACTTC.

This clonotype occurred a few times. CDR3 nucleotides: TGTGCCAGCAGTTGGACCGGGGTCGGGGGCGAGCAGTACTTC. Translated, it gives CASSWTGVGGEQYF. The chain is built from TRBV28 and TRBJ2-7, with D possibly being TRBD2 (6 bases). Per germline, CDR1 MDHEN and CDR2 SYDVKM. V lost 4 bases and J lost 6, with 16 bases in between. This CDR3 has 14 amino acids.

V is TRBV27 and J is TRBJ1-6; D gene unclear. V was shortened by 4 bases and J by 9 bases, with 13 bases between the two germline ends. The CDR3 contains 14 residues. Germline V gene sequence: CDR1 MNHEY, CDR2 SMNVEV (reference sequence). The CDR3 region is CASSYFTDGSPLHF. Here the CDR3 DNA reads TGTGCCAGCAGTTATTTTACAGACGGTTCACCCCTCCACTTT.

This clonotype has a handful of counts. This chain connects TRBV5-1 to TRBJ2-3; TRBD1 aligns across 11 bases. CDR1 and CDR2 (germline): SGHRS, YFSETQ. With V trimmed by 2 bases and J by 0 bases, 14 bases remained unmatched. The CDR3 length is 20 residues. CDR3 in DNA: TGCGCCAGCAGCTTCTGGACAGGGGGCCCCTCATACTCTAGCACAGATACGCAGTATTTT. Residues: CASSFWTGGPSYSSTDTQYF.

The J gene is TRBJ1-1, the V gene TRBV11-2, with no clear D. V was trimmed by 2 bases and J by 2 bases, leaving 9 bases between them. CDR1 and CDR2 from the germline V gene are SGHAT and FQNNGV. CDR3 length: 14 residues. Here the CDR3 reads CASSLMRRNTEAFF. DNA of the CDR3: TGTGCCAGCAGCTTAATGAGGAGAAACACTGAAGCTTTCTTT.

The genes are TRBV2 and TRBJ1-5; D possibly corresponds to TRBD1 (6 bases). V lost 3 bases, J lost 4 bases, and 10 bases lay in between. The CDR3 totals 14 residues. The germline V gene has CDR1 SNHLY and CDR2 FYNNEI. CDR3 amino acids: CASSEGASNQPQHF. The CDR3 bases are TGTGCCAGCAGTGAGGGGGCTTCTAATCAGCCCCAGCATTTT.

The DNA for the CDR3 is TGTGCCAGCAGACGAGTTTTACGAGGGGAGCAGTACTTC. Translation: CASRRVLRGEQYF. The chain couples TRBV28 to TRBJ2-5; D is tentatively TRBD1 or TRBD2 (5 bases each). V lost 6 bases and J 11 bases, leaving 19 bases between the germline ends. Germline V gives CDR1 MDHEN, CDR2 SYDVKM. This CDR3 has 13 amino acids.

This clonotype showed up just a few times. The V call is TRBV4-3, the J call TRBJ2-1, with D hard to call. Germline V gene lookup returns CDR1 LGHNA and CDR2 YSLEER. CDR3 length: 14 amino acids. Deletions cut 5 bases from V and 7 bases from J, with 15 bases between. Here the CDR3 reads CASSGVIGRNEQFF. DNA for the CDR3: TGCGCCAGCAGCGGGGTTATAGGTCGAAATGAGCAGTTCTTC.

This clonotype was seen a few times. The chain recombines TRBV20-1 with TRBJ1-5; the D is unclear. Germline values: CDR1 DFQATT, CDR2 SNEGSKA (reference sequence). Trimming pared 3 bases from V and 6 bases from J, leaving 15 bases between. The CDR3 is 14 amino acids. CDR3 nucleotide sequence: TGCAGTGCTAGCCCGTACGCCGTGGGTCAGCCCCAGCATTTT. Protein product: CSASPYAVGQPQHF.

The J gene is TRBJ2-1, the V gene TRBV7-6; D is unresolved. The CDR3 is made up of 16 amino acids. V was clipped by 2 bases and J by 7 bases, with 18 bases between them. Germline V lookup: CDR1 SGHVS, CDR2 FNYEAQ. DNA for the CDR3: TGTGCCAGCAGCTTAACTAACACCATACGTCGGAATGAGCAGTTCTTC. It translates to CASSLTNTIRRNEQFF.